These 6 T cell receptor beta chains originate from one sample sequenced in a study of shared clonotypes between healthy human individuals. The naive CD8 subset, CD45RO-negative cells positively selected for CCR7, excluded terminally differentiated effector memory CD45RA+ cells. This table comes from immunoSEQ multiplex PCR, and its TCRdb copy is limited to in-frame clones, with some not included. Altogether hundreds of thousands of clones are present, approximately 92% being singletons, with the ten largest covering 24%. What was sequenced was naive CD8+ T cells sorted from blood. The receptors were gathered from a man in his thirties or forties in good health.

This sequence joins TRBV18 and TRBJ2-6; D gene unclear. Germline CDR1 KGHSH, CDR2 LQKENI. V lost 7 bases to trimming and J lost 0 bases, with 22 bases between them. The length of the CDR3 is 19 residues. Written as DNA, the CDR3 is TGTGCCAGCTATCACCATGAGGTCCCCGCGAGCTCTGGGGCCAACGTCCTGACTTTC. It codes for CASYHHEVPASSGANVLTF.

This clone has a single count. The genes are TRBV27 and TRBJ2-3; 14 nucleotides agree with TRBD2. CDR1 and CDR2 (germline): MNHEY, SMNVEV (reference sequence). CDR3 length: 16 residues. V trimming: 7 bases; J trimming: 4 bases; junction bases outside the gene matches: 7. The CDR3 bases are TGTGCCAGCACCACGGGGACTAGCGGGAGCTCAGATACGCAGTATTTT. This codes for CASTTGTSGSSDTQYF.

This clone was seen just once. The chain employs TRBV5-6 and TRBJ2-7; D unclear. Germline assignment: CDR1 SGHDT and CDR2 YYEEEE. V was clipped by 1 base and J by 3 bases, with 8 bases between them. The CDR3 sequence is 13 residues long. The CDR3 DNA reads TGTGCCAGCAGCTTGAGTGCAGACTACGAGCAGTACTTC. Amino acids: CASSLSADYEQYF.

The V call is TRBV6-1, the J call TRBJ1-5; TRBD1 agrees at 10 bases. The CDR3 consists of 18 residues. Germline V gene sequence: CDR1 MNHNS, CDR2 SASEGT. The junction had 11 bases not matched to a gene; V was cut back by 4 bases and J by 2 bases. CDR3 residues: CASSVPPGQGFGNQPQHF. The CDR3 DNA sequence: TGTGCCAGCAGTGTTCCCCCGGGACAGGGGTTCGGCAATCAGCCCCAGCATTTT.

The rearrangement joins TRBV27 to TRBJ2-7, with 16 bases aligning to TRBD2. The CDR3 runs to 18 residues. The V gene's germline CDR1 is MNHEY and CDR2 SMNVEV (reference sequence). Unmatched junction bases numbered 6, after V lost 3 bases and J lost 1 base. CDR3 coding DNA: TGTGCCAGCAGTTTGGGACTAGCGGGAGGGCTCTCTTCCTACGAGCAGTACTTC. Translating it yields CASSLGLAGGLSSYEQYF.

This sequence joins TRBV6-5 and TRBJ1-2; 7 positions match TRBD1. With 2 bases clipped from V and 3 bases from J, the junction kept 3 bases outside the gene matches. This CDR3 has 14 amino acids. Germline values: CDR1 MNHEY, CDR2 SVGAGI. Here the CDR3 DNA reads TGTGCCAGCAGTTACGGGACAGCATACTATGGCTACACCTTC. Translated, it gives CASSYGTAYYGYTF.